This TCR beta chain was sequenced for a study of shared clonotypes between healthy human individuals. The study's findings and limits: Sharing of clonotypes among donors was expected to vary with sequencing depth. Blood was the only sampled material, and tissue repertoires likely differ.

V was shortened by 4 bases and J by 4 bases, with 13 bases between the two germline ends. From germline, CDR1 is SGHTA and CDR2 FQGNSA. The CDR3 sequence is 15 residues long. About this clone: Antigen specificity is unknown.

Across several immunoSEQ plates, the genomic DNA of each subset was split evenly. Original data processing: There were no quality scores in the junction-only immunoSEQ sequences, so filtering differed. Clones were sequenced by immunoSEQ multiplex PCR, and TCRdb holds only the in-frame ones, with some missing. V and J calls plus clone size are reproduced from that table; the DNA served to infer D and trimming. The sample includes about 490,000 clones, roughly four fifths seen only once; the top ten take approximately 13%. What was sequenced was PBMCs. The sequence came from a woman aged 35 to 49 in good health. Some clones in this sample may be carry-over from other donors' samples. The genes are TRBV7-2 and TRBJ2-2; D may be TRBD2 (5 bases). CDR3 amino acids: CASSWRRLGTGELFF. DNA for the CDR3: TGTGCCAGCAGCTGGAGGCGGCTGGGCACCGGGGAGCTGTTTTTT.